This TCR beta chain was profiled in a study of regulatory T cells in long-lasting Graves disease. This clonotype occurred many times. Investigators prepared the TCR beta libraries by applying iRepertoire HTBI primers and Arm-PCR of CDR3 regions. TCRdb used MiXCR to reprocess the multiplex PCR reads, holding one entry per CDR3 protein. The sample holds roughly 220,000 distinct CDR3 sequences, approximately 20% seen once. Time point of the sample: newly diagnosed GD, antithyroid drugs for less than 3 months. The TCR library was made from RNA that had been extracted from PBMCs in TRIzol. Germline assignment: CDR1 SGHAT and CDR2 FQNNGV. The CDR3 is made up of 12 amino acids. J gave up 10 bases and V 1 base, and 2 bases lay outside the gene matches.

The chain joins TRBV11-2 to TRBJ2-3; 7 nucleotides align to TRBD1. This TCR was sampled from a female donor with Graves disease. Here the sequenced sample was peripheral blood mononuclear cells (PBMCs), taken at new diagnosis, from a patient treated with antithyroid drugs. The CDR3 DNA follows: TGTGCCAGCAGCTTAGGACAGGGCGCGCAGTATTTT. As protein: CASSLGQGAQYF.